Reported below is one T cell receptor beta chain. Its target is not known. This sample was included in a study of T cells in Graves' hyperthyroidism and ophthalmopathy. Study results and caveats: Blood also contained most expanded thyroid clonotypes above 0.001. Patients with ophthalmopathy were separated from those with stable hyperthyroidism by a 13 V-J model.

RNA transcripts served as the template for amplifying TCR beta CDR3 regions. The HTBI primer set drove a first-round RT-PCR of the TCR CDR3. MiXCR, run by TCRdb on the multiplex PCR reads, gives a single entry per CDR3 protein. Among 650,000 to 750,000 distinct CDR3 sequences listed, around 15% were seen once. Patients between 18 and 65 years old had hyperthyroidism, newly diagnosed and lasting under 2 months. Uncontrolled infection, other autoimmune disease, pregnancy or lactation excluded patients. Sequenced sample: blood. This sequence was found in a woman younger than 30 with Graves' hyperthyroidism.

The CDR3 DNA follows: TGTGCCAGCACTTTCAATGAAAAACTGTTTTTT. It translates to CASTFNEKLFF. The V and J genes are TRBV6-1 and TRBJ1-4; D is unclear. V dropped 7 bases and J dropped 5 bases, with 5 bases sitting between them. Germline V gives CDR1 MNHNS, CDR2 SASEGT. CDR3 length equals 11 residues.